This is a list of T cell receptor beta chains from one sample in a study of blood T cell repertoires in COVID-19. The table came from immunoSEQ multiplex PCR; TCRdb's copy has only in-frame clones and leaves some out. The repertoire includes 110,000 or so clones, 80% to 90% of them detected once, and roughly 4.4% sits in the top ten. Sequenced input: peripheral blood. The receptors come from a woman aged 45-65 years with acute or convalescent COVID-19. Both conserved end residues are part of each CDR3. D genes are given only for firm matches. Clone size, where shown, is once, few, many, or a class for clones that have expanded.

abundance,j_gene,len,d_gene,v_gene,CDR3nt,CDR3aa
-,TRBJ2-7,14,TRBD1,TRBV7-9,TGTGCCAGCAGCTTAGGGGACAGTTACTACGAGCAGTACTTC,CASSLGDSYYEQYF
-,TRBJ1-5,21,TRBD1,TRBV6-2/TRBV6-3,TGTGCCAGCAGTTACTTGCCACCGGACAGGGAAGGAGGGAAGATCAATCAGCCCCAGCATTTT,CASSYLPPDREGGKINQPQHF
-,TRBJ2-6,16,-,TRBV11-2,TGTGCCAGCAGCTTTGACAGGAGCTCTGGGGCCAACGTCCTGACTTTC,CASSFDRSSGANVLTF
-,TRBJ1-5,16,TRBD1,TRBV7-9,TGTGCCAGCAGCCTCGGGACAGGGGGATCAAGTCAGCCCCAGCATTTT,CASSLGTGGSSQPQHF
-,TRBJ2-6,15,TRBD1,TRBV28,TGTGCCAGCAGTCCAGGGGGATCCGGGGCCAACGTCCTGACTTTC,CASSPGGSGANVLTF
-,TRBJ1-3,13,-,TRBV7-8,TGTGCCAGCAGCTTAGCCTTCGGAAACACCATATATTTT,CASSLAFGNTIYF
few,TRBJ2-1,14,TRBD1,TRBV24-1,TGTGCCGCAGCCGGGACAGGGGTTACCAATGAGCAGTTCTTC,CAAAGTGVTNEQFF
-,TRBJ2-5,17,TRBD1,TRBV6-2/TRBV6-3,TGTGCCAGCAGTGTTAAGCTAGAGGACAGGAGACGAGAGACCCAGTACTTC,CASSVKLEDRRRETQYF
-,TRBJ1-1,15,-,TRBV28,TGTGCCAGCAGTACACAACAGGGATTTGGCACTGAAGCTTTCTTT,CASSTQQGFGTEAFF
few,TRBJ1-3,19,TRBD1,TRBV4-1,TGCGCCAGCAGCCAAGATCCGGGAGCCTTTGACAGGGGATCAGACACCATATATTTT,CASSQDPGAFDRGSDTIYF
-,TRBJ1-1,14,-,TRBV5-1,TGCGCCAGCAAACTCCAGGGGACGAACACTGAAGCTTTCTTT,CASKLQGTNTEAFF
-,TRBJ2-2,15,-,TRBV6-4,TGTGCCAGCAGTGTAAGGCAGGTCAACACCGGGGAGCTGTTTTTT,CASSVRQVNTGELFF
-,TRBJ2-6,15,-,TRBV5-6,TGTGCCAGCAGCGGGGACATGTCTGGGGCCAACGTCCTGACTTTC,CASSGDMSGANVLTF
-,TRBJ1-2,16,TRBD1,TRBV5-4,TGTGCCAGCAGCTTGGATCGGACAGGCCAAATTTATGGCTACACCTTC,CASSLDRTGQIYGYTF
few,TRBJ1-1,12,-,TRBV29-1,TGCAGCGTGGTGAAATCGGGGACTGAAGCTTTCTTT,CSVVKSGTEAFF
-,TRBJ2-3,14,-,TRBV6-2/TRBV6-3,TGTGCCAGCAGTACCCATGAACAGGGAGATACGCAGTATTTT,CASSTHEQGDTQYF
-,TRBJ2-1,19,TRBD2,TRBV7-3,TGTGCCAGCAGCCTCTCCGGGACTAGCGGGAGAGGGCCCTACAATGAGCAGTTCTTC,CASSLSGTSGRGPYNEQFF
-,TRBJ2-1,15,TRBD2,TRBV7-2,TGTGCCAGCAGCCTAACTAGCGGGGCCTACAATGAGCAGTTCTTC,CASSLTSGAYNEQFF
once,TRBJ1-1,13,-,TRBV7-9,TGTGCCAGCAGCTTAGATCCAGGGATTGAAGCTTTCTTT,CASSLDPGIEAFF
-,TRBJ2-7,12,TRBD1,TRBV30,TGTGCCTGGAGCCGGACAGGTTTCGAGCAGTACTTC,CAWSRTGFEQYF
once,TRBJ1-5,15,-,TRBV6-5,TGTGCCAGCAGTTCCCAAGGGGGGGCGGATCAGCCCCAGCATTTT,CASSSQGGADQPQHF
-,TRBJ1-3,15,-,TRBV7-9,TGTGCCAGCAGCGCAGGCGGGGGGCCTGGAAACACCATATATTTT,CASSAGGGPGNTIYF
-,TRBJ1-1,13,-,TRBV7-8,TGTGCCAGCAGCTTAGGGGGACACCCAGAAGCTTTCTTT,CASSLGGHPEAFF
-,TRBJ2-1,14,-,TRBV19,TGTGCCAGTAGTGCCGACAGGACGGTGAATGAGCAGTTCTTC,CASSADRTVNEQFF
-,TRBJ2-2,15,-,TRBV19,TGTGCCAGTAGTATGCCCGGGCAGGGAGGCGGGGAGCTGTTTTTT,CASSMPGQGGGELFF
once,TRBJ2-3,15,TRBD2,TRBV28,TGTGCCAGCAGACGGACTAGCGGGATGACAGATACGCAGTATTTT,CASRRTSGMTDTQYF
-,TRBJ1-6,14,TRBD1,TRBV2,TGTGCCAGCAGTGACCGGGACAGGGGTTCACCCCTCCACTTT,CASSDRDRGSPLHF
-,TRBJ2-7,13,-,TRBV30,TGTGCCTGGTCCGGACAGTCCTCCTACGAGCAGTACTTC,CAWSGQSSYEQYF
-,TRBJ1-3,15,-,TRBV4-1,TGCGCCGCCACTCCGACAGAAAGCTCTGGAAACACCATATATTTT,CAATPTESSGNTIYF
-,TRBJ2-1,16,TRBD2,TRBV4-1,TGCGCCAGCAGCCCCTTACTAGCGGGAGGCAGTAATGAGCAGTTCTTC,CASSPLLAGGSNEQFF
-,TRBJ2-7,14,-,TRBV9,TGTGCCAGCAGCGTAGGGCGGGAATCCTACGAGCAGTACTTC,CASSVGRESYEQYF
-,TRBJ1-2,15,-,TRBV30,TGTGCCTGGAGTGTCCAGGGCCCAGCTAACTATGGCTACACCTTC,CAWSVQGPANYGYTF
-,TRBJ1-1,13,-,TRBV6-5,TGTGCCAGCAGCCTAGTTGGGAACACTGAAGCTTTCTTT,CASSLVGNTEAFF
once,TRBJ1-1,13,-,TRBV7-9,TGTGCCAGCAGCTTAAGCGTGAACACTGAAGCTTTCTTT,CASSLSVNTEAFF
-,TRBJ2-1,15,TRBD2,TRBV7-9,TGTGCCAGCAGCCACCTCGGGGGGGTCGAGAATGAGCAGTTCTTC,CASSHLGGVENEQFF
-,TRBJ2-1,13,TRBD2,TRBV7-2,TGTGCCAGCAGCTTAAGAGGGGAGGGTGAGCAGTTCTTC,CASSLRGEGEQFF
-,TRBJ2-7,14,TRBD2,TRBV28,TGTGCCAGCAGTGCCCAGCGGGGCTATTACGAGCAGTACTTC,CASSAQRGYYEQYF
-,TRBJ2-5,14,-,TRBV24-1,TGTGCCACCAGTGTAGGGGGGGCCCAAGAGACCCAGTACTTC,CATSVGGAQETQYF
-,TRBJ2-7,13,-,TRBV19,TGTGCCAGTAACTGGGGAGCCGGCTACGAGCAGTACTTC,CASNWGAGYEQYF
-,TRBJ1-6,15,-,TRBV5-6,TGTACCAGCAGCTTGCTGGGTCGGGGGAATTTACCCCTCCACTTT,CTSSLLGRGNLPLHF
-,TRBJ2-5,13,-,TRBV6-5,TGTGCCAGCAGACGGACAAAGAAAGAGACCCAGTACTTC,CASRRTKKETQYF
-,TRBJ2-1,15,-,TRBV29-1,TGCAGCGTGGCCCCAACGGGTTCCTCCTACAATGAGCAGTTCTTC,CSVAPTGSSYNEQFF
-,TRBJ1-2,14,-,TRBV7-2,TGTGCCAGCAGCTTAAATCCGACAGGCTATGGCTACACCTTC,CASSLNPTGYGYTF
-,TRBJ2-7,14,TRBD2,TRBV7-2,TGTGCCAGCAGCTTTTCCCAGGGAGGGCTCGAGCAGTACTTC,CASSFSQGGLEQYF
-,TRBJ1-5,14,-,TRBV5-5,TGTGCCAGCAGCTTGGTTGTGGCAGATCAGCCCCAGCATTTT,CASSLVVADQPQHF